The rows below give T cell receptor beta chains drawn from one sample of a study of T cells of healthy individuals. TCRdb itself ran the 5' RACE reads through MiXCR, one entry per CDR3 protein. This table has about 96,000 distinct CDR3 sequences, roughly a sixth appearing once. These TCRs come from a human donor in good health. The CDR3 runs from the conserved cysteine through the conserved F or W. The order of the fields is D gene, J gene, V gene, clone size, CDR3 DNA, CDR3 protein. D genes are given only for firm matches. Some rows have no size entry. The others give once, few or many, or a class for an expanded clone.

D: -
J: TRBJ2-3
V: TRBV7-8
size: -
DNA: TGTGCCAGCAGCTTAGGGACTCGGGATACGCAGTATTTT
CDR3: CASSLGTRDTQYF

D: -
J: TRBJ2-5
V: TRBV5-1
size: few
DNA: TGCGCCAGCAGCTTGAGGCAGGGGACCCAAGAGACCCAGTACTTC
CDR3: CASSLRQGTQETQYF

D: -
J: TRBJ1-1
V: TRBV9
size: many
DNA: TGTGCCAGCAGCGTAGGGACACCTAAAAACACTGAAGCTTTCTTT
CDR3: CASSVGTPKNTEAFF

D: TRBD2
J: TRBJ2-5
V: TRBV3-1
size: few
DNA: TGTGCCAGCAGTTGCGCACCTTCGACTAGCGGGTGGGAAGAGACCCAGTACTTC
CDR3: CASSCAPSTSGWEETQYF

D: -
J: TRBJ2-7
V: TRBV21-1
size: few
DNA: TGTGCCAGCAGCAAAGTCGACAGGATGAGCGCCTACGAGCAGTACTTC
CDR3: CASSKVDRMSAYEQYF

D: TRBD2
J: TRBJ2-5
V: TRBV7-9
size: -
DNA: TGTGCCAGCAGCTCCTGGACTAGCGGCCTGGAGACCCAGTACTTC
CDR3: CASSSWTSGLETQYF

D: -
J: TRBJ2-2
V: TRBV6-5
size: many
DNA: TGTGCCAGCAGTGTTGGAGGGGGCACCGGGGAGCTGTTTTTT
CDR3: CASSVGGGTGELFF

D: -
J: TRBJ2-2
V: TRBV2
size: -
DNA: TGTGCCAGCAGTCCAGGGGCTACCGGGGAGCTGTTTTTT
CDR3: CASSPGATGELFF

D: TRBD2
J: TRBJ2-3
V: TRBV27
size: -
DNA: TGTGCCAGCAGCATCCTTCTAGCGGGAGGTATAGCAGATACGCAGTATTTT
CDR3: CASSILLAGGIADTQYF

D: -
J: TRBJ1-5
V: TRBV27
size: few
DNA: TGTGCCAGCAGTTTGTACAGCCTTAGCAATCAGCCCCAGCATTTT
CDR3: CASSLYSLSNQPQHF

D: TRBD1
J: TRBJ1-4
V: TRBV29-1
size: many
DNA: TGCAGCGTTGCAGGGGGCCCCACCGAACCAACTAATGAAAAACTGTTTTTT
CDR3: CSVAGGPTEPTNEKLFF

D: -
J: TRBJ2-2
V: TRBV11-3
size: -
DNA: TGTGCCAGCAGCTTTTCATCCGGGGAGCTGTTTTTT
CDR3: CASSFSSGELFF

D: -
J: TRBJ2-5
V: TRBV7-3
size: few
DNA: TGTGCCAGCAGCTTTACTAGGGGGGAGACCCAGTACTTC
CDR3: CASSFTRGETQYF

D: -
J: TRBJ1-5
V: TRBV20-1
size: many
DNA: TGCAGTGCTAGAAGGGGCCAGCCCCAGCATTTT
CDR3: CSARRGQPQHF

D: -
J: TRBJ1-5
V: TRBV19
size: -
DNA: TGTGCCAGTAGTAGACAGTTCAATCAGCCCCAGCATTTT
CDR3: CASSRQFNQPQHF

D: -
J: TRBJ2-5
V: TRBV28
size: -
DNA: TGTGCCAGCAGTCCGCTGGAAGGGGGACTGAAAGAGACCCAGTACTTC
CDR3: CASSPLEGGLKETQYF

D: -
J: TRBJ1-1
V: TRBV19
size: few
DNA: TGTGCCAGTAGTTACCTAGGACCGGGGGCGAGCTCTGAAGCTTTCTTT
CDR3: CASSYLGPGASSEAFF

D: TRBD1
J: TRBJ2-2
V: TRBV5-1
size: few
DNA: TGCGCCAGCAGACCCGACAGGGCGCCGGGGGAGCTGTTTTTT
CDR3: CASRPDRAPGELFF

D: -
J: TRBJ2-5
V: TRBV6-5
size: -
DNA: TGTGCCAGCAGTTCCACAGGACCACAAGAGACCCAGTACTTC
CDR3: CASSSTGPQETQYF

D: TRBD2
J: TRBJ2-2
V: TRBV4-3
size: -
DNA: TGCGCCAGCAGCCAAGATACCCAGCGGGGGGTCACCGGGGAGCTGTTTTTT
CDR3: CASSQDTQRGVTGELFF

D: -
J: TRBJ2-7
V: TRBV14
size: few
DNA: TGTGCCAGCAGCCAAGATCGGTTGGCGGCGGGGAGAAACGAGCAGTACTTC
CDR3: CASSQDRLAAGRNEQYF

D: -
J: TRBJ2-7
V: TRBV24-1
size: -
DNA: TGTGCCACCAGTGACTGTTACAGGGGACTGGGTTACCGCCACGAGCAGTACTTC
CDR3: CATSDCYRGLGYRHEQYF

D: -
J: TRBJ2-7
V: TRBV7-2
size: few
DNA: TGTGCCAGCAGTCAAGTAGCGGAAACCTACGAGCAGTACTTC
CDR3: CASSQVAETYEQYF

D: -
J: TRBJ2-6
V: TRBV4-2
size: many
DNA: TGTGCCAGCAGCCAAGGTCTATCCGTTTCTGGGGCCAACGTCCTGACTTTC
CDR3: CASSQGLSVSGANVLTF

D: TRBD2
J: TRBJ2-2
V: TRBV27
size: -
DNA: TGTGCCAGCCCCCGACTAGCGGGAGGCCACGGGGAGCTGTTTTTT
CDR3: CASPRLAGGHGELFF

D: -
J: TRBJ2-4
V: TRBV6-5
size: -
DNA: TGTGCCAGCAGTTACTCTACCACTCCGGGGGCCGCCAAAAACATTCAGTACTTC
CDR3: CASSYSTTPGAAKNIQYF

D: -
J: TRBJ2-2
V: TRBV6-2/TRBV6-3
size: -
DNA: TGTGCCAGCAGTTCTCTAGTTAGTCGGACCGGGGAGCTGTTTTTT
CDR3: CASSSLVSRTGELFF

D: TRBD1
J: TRBJ2-7
V: TRBV6-1
size: many
DNA: TGTGCCAGCAGTGCCCGGACAGGGCGGTACGAGCAGTACTTC
CDR3: CASSARTGRYEQYF

D: -
J: TRBJ1-2
V: TRBV11-2
size: few
DNA: TGTGCCAGCAGCCCCCAGGTGGACAATCCCTATGGCTACACCTTC
CDR3: CASSPQVDNPYGYTF

D: -
J: TRBJ2-2
V: TRBV28
size: -
DNA: TGTGCCAGCAGTTTGCTCGGGGAGCTGTTTTTT
CDR3: CASSLLGELFF

D: -
J: TRBJ2-3
V: TRBV27
size: few
DNA: TGTGCCAGCAGTTTCTATAGGGGCACAGATACGCAGTATTTT
CDR3: CASSFYRGTDTQYF

D: -
J: TRBJ1-5
V: TRBV6-2/TRBV6-3
size: many
DNA: TGTGCCAGCAGTTACGGGGCAAGCAATCAGCCCCAGCATTTT
CDR3: CASSYGASNQPQHF

D: -
J: TRBJ2-1
V: TRBV4-1
size: many
DNA: TGCGCCAGCAGCCAAGTGGACATTATCTCCTACAATGAGCAGTTCTTC
CDR3: CASSQVDIISYNEQFF

D: -
J: TRBJ2-7
V: TRBV20-1
size: once
DNA: TGCAGTGCCAAGCTGGCATCCTACGAGCAGTACTTC
CDR3: CSAKLASYEQYF

D: TRBD1
J: TRBJ1-2
V: TRBV5-1
size: -
DNA: TGCGCCAGCAGCTCCCCGGGACAGGGAACGAATGGCTACACCTTC
CDR3: CASSSPGQGTNGYTF

D: TRBD1
J: TRBJ1-2
V: TRBV11-1
size: -
DNA: TGTGCCAGCAGCTCCGGACAGGGGAACTATGGCTACACCTTC
CDR3: CASSSGQGNYGYTF

D: -
J: TRBJ2-7
V: TRBV5-6
size: -
DNA: TGTGCCAGCAGTATCCGGACAGCCTTAGCCTACGAGCAGTACTTC
CDR3: CASSIRTALAYEQYF

D: -
J: TRBJ1-5
V: TRBV12-3/TRBV12-4
size: -
DNA: TGTGCCAGCAGTTTATCGGCAGGGAGCAATCAGCCCCAGCATTTT
CDR3: CASSLSAGSNQPQHF

D: TRBD1
J: TRBJ1-5
V: TRBV5-1
size: few
DNA: TGCGCCAGCAGCTTAAGGACAGGCGGTCAGCCCCAGCATTTT
CDR3: CASSLRTGGQPQHF